These 32 T cell receptor beta chains were sequenced from one sample in a study of technical replicates of blood from a few donors. Sequencing used immunoSEQ multiplex PCR; TCRdb keeps in-frame clones, though not all of them. This sample has about 89,000 clones, with 85% to 95% found just once. The sample comprised T cells isolated from PBMCs. These receptors all come from a human donor in good health.

V gene TRBV4-1 combines with J gene TRBJ2-3; 12 bases are a match to TRBD2. The J segment lost 4 bases and the V segment lost 6 bases, leaving 5 bases of the junction unmatched. The CDR3 is 15 residues long. Germline CDR1 reads MGHRA; CDR2 reads YSYEKL. The CDR3 bases are TGCGCCAGCAGACCTCTAGCGGGAGGGCCAGATACGCAGTATTTT. Translating gives CASRPLAGGPDTQYF.

The V gene is TRBV27, the J gene TRBJ2-7, with 7 bases identical to TRBD1. The germline gives CDR1 MNHEY, CDR2 SMNVEV (reference sequence). There are 14 residues in the CDR3. V lost 3 bases and J lost 3; bases outside the gene matches: 5. The CDR3, as DNA: TGTGCCAGCAGTTTTTCAGGACAGGTCTACGAGCAGTACTTC. Residues: CASSFSGQVYEQYF.

V is TRBV28 and J is TRBJ1-3, with D unclear. Germline values: CDR1 MDHEN, CDR2 SYDVKM. The CDR3 covers 17 residues. V was clipped by 4 bases and J by 0 bases, with 16 bases between them. CDR3 sequence reads: CASSWLAIRGSGNTIYF. The CDR3 nucleotides read TGTGCCAGCAGTTGGTTAGCTATTCGGGGCTCTGGAAACACCATATATTTT.

The chain is built from TRBV6-5 and TRBJ2-5, with 9 bases aligning to TRBD1. The J call may be mistaken, given a closer DNA end match to TRBJ2-7. The CDR3 spans 15 residues. CDR1 is MNHEY and CDR2 is SVGAGI in the germline V gene. The CDR3 nucleotides are TGTGCCAGCAGTTGGGCGGGACAGGGAGAGTACGAGCAGTACTTC. It yields the protein CASSWAGQGEYEQYF.

V and J are TRBV7-3 and TRBJ1-1, with 8 bases aligning to TRBD1. The CDR3 has 14 residues. V shed 3 bases and J 1 base; nucleotides not matched to a gene: 1. The germline V gene has CDR1 SGHTA and CDR2 FQGTGA. The CDR3 DNA reads as TGTGCCAGCAGCTTTGGGACAGGGAACACTGAAGCTTTCTTT. Protein product: CASSFGTGNTEAFF. The entire variable domain, with the rest obtained from reference TRBV7-3 and TRBJ1-1, is as follows: GAGVSQTPSNKVTEKGKYVELRCDPISGHTALYWYRQSLGQGPEFLIYFQGTGAADDSGLPNDRFFAVRPEGSVSTLKIQRTERGDSAVYLCASSFGTGNTEAFFGQGTRLTVV.

The chain couples TRBV6-1 to TRBJ1-1; D unresolved. Germline V gene data show CDR1 as MNHNS and CDR2 as SASEGT. This CDR3 is 14 amino acids long. Trimming stripped 2 bases from V and 3 bases from J, with 10 bases between. CDR3 sequence reads: CASSEYGPDTEAFF. CDR3 DNA: TGTGCCAGCAGTGAATATGGGCCTGACACTGAAGCTTTCTTT.

The CDR3 loop reads CASSFKDRPMNTEAFF. The CDR3 DNA is TGTGCCAGCAGCTTTAAGGACAGGCCCATGAACACTGAAGCTTTCTTT. This chain connects TRBV7-9 to TRBJ1-1; 7 bases map to TRBD1. CDR1 and CDR2 from the germline V gene are SEHNR and FQNEAQ (reference sequence). This CDR3 spans 16 amino acids. Unmatched junction bases numbered 7, after V lost 3 bases and J lost 0 bases.

CDR3 nucleotides: TGTGCCAGCAGTTTAGCACTAGCGGGAGGGCCAGATACGCAGTATTTT. Encoded protein: CASSLALAGGPDTQYF. This chain links TRBV28 with TRBJ2-3; 13 nucleotides agree with TRBD2. The CDR3 contains 16 residues. With V trimmed by 2 bases and J by 4 bases, 3 bases remained unmatched. Looked up from germline, CDR1 is MDHEN and CDR2 is SYDVKM.

The chain is built from TRBV30 and TRBJ1-6, with D hard to call. There are 12 residues in the CDR3. Germline CDR1 GTSNPN, CDR2 SVGIG (reference sequence). V was shortened by 1 base and J by 9 bases, with 7 bases between the two germline ends. In nucleotides, the CDR3 is TGTGCCTGGAGTGGACTGAGTTCACCCCTCCACTTT. It codes for CAWSGLSSPLHF.

CDR3 region: CASSPGPGTGDGIYEQYF. The CDR3 region has the DNA TGCGCCAGCAGCCCAGGTCCCGGGACAGGCGATGGGATCTACGAGCAGTACTTC. V gene TRBV5-1 combines with J gene TRBJ2-7; 8 nucleotides agree with TRBD1. From germline, CDR1 is SGHRS and CDR2 YFSETQ. V was clipped by 4 bases and J by 3 bases; unmatched bases: 18. There are 18 residues in the CDR3.

This clone appeared once. The V and J genes are TRBV6-5 and TRBJ1-1; D ambiguous. This CDR3 has 15 amino acids. Trimming cost V 6 bases and J 0 bases, with 14 bases left between them. The V gene's germline CDR1 is MNHEY and CDR2 SVGAGI. CDR3 in DNA: TGTGCCAGCAGACGAGCTGCTTCACTGAACACTGAAGCTTTCTTT. Protein product: CASRRAASLNTEAFF.

The CDR3 DNA reads TGTGCCATCAGCCCGGGACTAGCCCCTAATGAGCAGTTCTTC. Translating gives CAISPGLAPNEQFF. V usage is TRBV10-3 and J usage is TRBJ2-1; 9 positions match TRBD2. Germline V gene sequence: CDR1 ENHRY, CDR2 SYGVKD. CDR3 length equals 14 residues. J lost 7 bases, V lost 6 bases, and 7 bases had no gene match.

This chain connects TRBV28 to TRBJ2-5; D is ambiguous. Trimming removed 6 bases at V and 4 bases at J, with 18 bases between. Germline loops: CDR1 MDHEN, CDR2 SYDVKM. This CDR3 contains 15 residues. The DNA of the CDR3 is TGTGCCAGCAGGAGTGTGGGCACCCTGGGAGAGACCCAGTACTTC. Translating it yields CASRSVGTLGETQYF.

V and J are TRBV5-1 and TRBJ2-7; 9 bases are shared with TRBD1. Looked up from germline, CDR1 is SGHRS and CDR2 is YFSETQ. V lost 6 bases and J lost 1; bases outside the gene matches: 5. The CDR3 runs to 14 residues. The DNA of the CDR3 is TGCGCCAGCACCCGGACAGGGGAATCCTACGAGCAGTACTTC. It specifies CASTRTGESYEQYF.

The rearrangement joins TRBV27 to TRBJ2-5; TRBD2 agrees at 12 bases. J was trimmed by 0 bases and V by 3 bases; bases with no gene match: 8. Germline V gene sequence: CDR1 MNHEY, CDR2 SMNVEV (reference sequence). The CDR3 contains 18 residues. DNA of the CDR3: TGTGCCAGCAGTTTGGGTGTACTAGCGGGGGGCAACCAAGAGACCCAGTACTTC. Amino acids: CASSLGVLAGGNQETQYF.

The chain is built from TRBV7-9 and TRBJ2-7, with 9 bases lining up with TRBD2. V was clipped by 7 bases and J by 3 bases; unmatched bases: 7. Germline loops: CDR1 SEHNR, CDR2 FQNEAQ (reference sequence). The CDR3 is made up of 14 amino acids. The CDR3 nucleotides read TGTGCCAGCACTCATAGCGGGGGCCTCTACGAGCAGTACTTC. The encoded protein is CASTHSGGLYEQYF.

The rearrangement links TRBV7-4 to TRBJ2-7, with D tentatively TRBD1 (6 bases). CDR1 is SGHVT, CDR2 SQSDAQ, per germline. Deletions cut 5 bases from V and 2 bases from J, with 16 bases between. The CDR3 runs to 15 residues. CDR3 nucleotide sequence: TGTGCCAGCAGCCTAAGACACAGGGCCCCCTACGAGCAGTACTTC. Amino acids: CASSLRHRAPYEQYF.

The chain is built from TRBV6-1 and TRBJ2-5, with TRBD1 as a possible D gene (5 bases). Germline values: CDR1 MNHNS, CDR2 SASEGT. Trimming stripped 6 bases from V and 4 bases from J, with 12 bases between. The CDR3 has 13 residues. The CDR3 protein is CASSYNRGETQYF. The CDR3 DNA reads TGTGCCAGCAGCTATAATAGGGGAGAGACCCAGTACTTC.

This sequence joins TRBV14 and TRBJ2-7; TRBD2 aligns across 9 bases. Trimming took 3 bases from V and 2 from J; bases not matched to a gene: 8. The CDR3 contains 16 residues. Germline V gives CDR1 SGHDN, CDR2 FVKESK. The CDR3 protein is CASSQSIAGAAYEQYF. In nucleotides, the CDR3 is TGTGCCAGCAGCCAGTCTATAGCGGGGGCCGCCTACGAGCAGTACTTC.

The rearrangement joins TRBV27 to TRBJ1-2; the match to TRBD1 covers 9 bases. V dropped 4 bases and J dropped 4; count of bases not matched to a gene: 1. The CDR3 is 13 amino acids. Germline CDR1 is MNHEY and CDR2 is SMNVEV (reference sequence). The CDR3 loop reads CASSYRGPYGYTF. In DNA form, the CDR3 reads TGTGCCAGCAGTTACAGGGGGCCCTATGGCTACACCTTC.

This clone was recorded once. This chain links TRBV11-2 with TRBJ1-2, with D tentatively TRBD1 (6 bases). With 5 bases removed from V and 0 bases from J, the gap between germline ends came to 13 bases. The CDR3 covers 15 residues. CDR1 is SGHAT and CDR2 is FQNNGV in the germline V gene. CDR3 sequence (DNA): TGTGCCAGCAGCCGCGGACAGACAGCTAACTATGGCTACACCTTC. It codes for CASSRGQTANYGYTF.

This rearrangement joins TRBV19 to TRBJ1-1, with a weak D call TRBD1 (6 bases). Germline-derived CDR1 and CDR2 are LNHDA and SQIVND (reference sequence). This CDR3 spans 15 amino acids. Trimming left V 6 bases short and J 1 base short, with 15 bases between. Here the CDR3 reads CASSQNRATNTEAFF. The DNA for the CDR3 is TGTGCCAGTAGCCAAAACAGGGCAACGAACACTGAAGCTTTCTTT.

There are a few counts of this clone. The V and J genes are TRBV5-1 and TRBJ1-1; the D gene is possibly TRBD1 (5 bases). Germline V lookup: CDR1 SGHRS, CDR2 YFSETQ. V shed 0 bases and J shed 7 bases, with 10 bases lying between them. This CDR3 is built from 13 residues. The CDR3 DNA reads TGCGCCAGCAGCTTGGCAGGGTCGGTTGAAGCTTTCTTT. Amino acids: CASSLAGSVEAFF.

The genes are TRBV5-1 and TRBJ2-1; 11 nucleotides agree with TRBD1. This CDR3 region has 15 residues. The trim removed 4 bases at V and 6 bases at J, leaving 6 bases unmatched. From germline, CDR1 is SGHRS and CDR2 YFSETQ. CDR3 protein: CASSVGQGAFNEQFF. The CDR3 DNA is TGCGCCAGCAGCGTAGGACAGGGGGCTTTCAATGAGCAGTTCTTC.

The chain couples TRBV9 to TRBJ2-7; maybe TRBD2 (6 bases). In germline, CDR1 is SGDLS, CDR2 YYNGEE. The CDR3 has 13 amino acids. The V end lost 4 bases, the J end lost 6 bases, and 14 bases lay between the germline ends. The CDR3 here is CASSTGPAGEQYF. The CDR3 coding sequence is TGTGCCAGCAGCACGGGACCAGCGGGCGAGCAGTACTTC.

V is TRBV13 and J is TRBJ2-2; D possibly corresponds to TRBD2 (5 bases). Germline V gene data show CDR1 as PRHDT and CDR2 as FYEKMQ (reference sequence). Trimming took off 5 bases at V and 10 bases at J, with 14 bases between the two ends. The CDR3 contains 13 residues. CDR3 region: CASSPNTGMELFF. For the CDR3, the DNA is TGTGCCAGCAGCCCAAACACGGGAATGGAGCTGTTTTTT.

The chain couples TRBV27 to TRBJ1-1; 9 bases fit TRBD1. Germline CDR1 and CDR2: MNHEY and SMNVEV (reference sequence). The CDR3 spans 14 residues. Trimming at V came to 2 bases and at J to 6 bases, leaving 4 bases not matched to a gene. The chain's CDR3 is CASSLGGDRAEAFF. The CDR3 coding sequence is TGTGCCAGCAGTTTAGGAGGGGACAGGGCTGAAGCTTTCTTT.

V usage is TRBV6-5 and J usage is TRBJ1-1; the D is unclear. Trimming stripped 2 bases from V and 1 base from J, with 11 bases between. CDR1 MNHEY and CDR2 SVGAGI come from the germline V gene. The CDR3 has 15 amino acids. CDR3 nucleotides: TGTGCCAGCAGTTACGGAGCGGTAGGGAACACTGAAGCTTTCTTT. It translates to CASSYGAVGNTEAFF.

This clone has only one observation. This chain links TRBV10-1 with TRBJ2-2, with 11 bases matching TRBD1. CDR1 is WNHNN and CDR2 is SYGVQD in the germline V gene (reference sequence). CDR3 length: 17 amino acids. J gave up 0 bases and V 4 bases, and 4 bases lay outside the gene matches. CDR3 residues: CASSGGDRGANTGELFF. The CDR3, as DNA: TGCGCCAGCAGTGGAGGGGACAGGGGGGCGAACACCGGGGAGCTGTTTTTT.

CDR3 DNA sequence: TGTGCCAGCAGCAGCCCTACAGGGCTTTATCGCTATGGCTACACCTTC. Amino acids: CASSSPTGLYRYGYTF. This chain joins TRBV5-6 and TRBJ1-2, with D maybe TRBD1 (6 bases). The CDR3 is made up of 16 amino acids. Germline values: CDR1 SGHDT, CDR2 YYEEEE. V was shortened by 4 bases and J by 4 bases, with 20 bases between the two germline ends.

The V call is TRBV28, the J call TRBJ2-1; a possible D gene is TRBD2 (5 bases). The CDR3 contains 13 residues. Germline V gives CDR1 MDHEN, CDR2 SYDVKM. Trimming took 2 bases from V and 12 from J, leaving 14 bases between them. The CDR3 nucleotides are TGTGCCAGCAGTTTACCCGGGCTCGGAGGGCAGTTCTTC. It is translated as CASSLPGLGGQFF.

The chain has TRBV27 and TRBJ2-1, with TRBD2 matching over 11 bases. The CDR3 has 15 amino acids. The germline V gene encodes CDR1 MNHEY and CDR2 SMNVEV (reference sequence). The junction had 9 bases not matched to a gene; V was cut back by 8 bases and J by 6 bases. The CDR3 DNA reads as TGTGCCAGCGCCCCGGGACTAGCGGCATCCAATGAGCAGTTCTTC. Translated, it gives CASAPGLAASNEQFF.